These 25 T cell receptor beta chains were all obtained from the same sample, sequenced in a study of early T cells in non-severe SARS-CoV-2 infection. MiXCR was run by TCRdb on the 5' RACE reads, yielding one entry per CDR3 protein. The data contain 100,000 or so distinct CDR3 sequences, 16% of them singletons. The source was whole blood, collected at baseline. Receptors were obtained from an adult who was a healthcare worker with PCR-confirmed SARS-CoV-2 infection or an uninfected control (not recorded which).

This clonotype was observed a handful of times. The rearrangement uses TRBV7-9 and TRBJ1-5; 8 bases are a match to TRBD1. With V trimmed by 2 bases and J by 4 bases, 4 bases remained unmatched. Germline CDR1 is SEHNR and CDR2 is FQNEAQ (reference sequence). The length of the CDR3 is 15 residues. The CDR3: CASSLSGTGNQPQHF. CDR3 nucleotides: TGTGCCAGCAGCTTATCAGGGACAGGTAATCAGCCCCAGCATTTT.

This clonotype was recorded many times. Mismatch with germline at one junction end may stem from a read error. The chain is built from TRBV7-2 and TRBJ2-5, with D possibly matching TRBD1 (6 bases). The CDR3 has 13 amino acids. Germline values: CDR1 SGHTA, CDR2 FQGNSA. The CDR3 reads CASSKERDRRIDF. The CDR3 DNA is TGTGCCAGCAGCAAAGAGCGTGACAGGCGGATTGACTTC.

This clonotype was picked up a small number of times. J is TRBJ1-2 and V is TRBV7-9; tentative D call: TRBD1 (5 bases). There are 12 residues in the CDR3. CDR1 and CDR2 from the germline V gene are SEHNR and FQNEAQ (reference sequence). The V and J ends lost 5 bases and 4 bases respectively, with 8 bases between them. The CDR3 loop is CASSADSYGYTF. DNA of the CDR3: TGTGCCAGCAGCGCCGACAGCTATGGCTACACCTTC.

This clonotype was seen many times. Here the CDR3 DNA reads TGTGCCAGTAGTAAGTGGGACAGGGGACTTCTAGCCAAAAACATTCAGTACTTC. Amino acids: CASSKWDRGLLAKNIQYF. The V gene is TRBV19, the J gene TRBJ2-4, with 10 bases identical to TRBD1. Trimming took 4 bases from V and 0 from J; bases not matched to a gene: 9. The germline V gene has CDR1 LNHDA and CDR2 SQIVND (reference sequence). This CDR3 region has 18 residues.

The chain links TRBV11-1 to TRBJ2-1; D gene unclear. V lost 5 bases to trimming and J lost 4 bases, with 12 bases between them. The CDR3 totals 14 residues. The V gene's germline CDR1 is SGHAT and CDR2 FQDESV (reference sequence). The DNA for the CDR3 is TGTGCCAGCAGCACCACCGCCCGTTACAATGAGCAGTTCTTC. Residues: CASSTTARYNEQFF.

This clonotype has only a few counts. This chain connects TRBV15 to TRBJ2-2; 7 bases fit TRBD2. The germline CDR1 and CDR2 sequences are LNHNV and YYDKDF (reference sequence). CDR3 length: 12 residues. V was pared by 11 bases and J by 4 bases, with 4 bases of the junction left unmatched. CDR3 loop: CAGGGTTGELFF. In DNA form, the CDR3 reads TGTGCCGGGGGAGGGACCACCGGGGAGCTGTTTTTT.

This clonotype was seen more than once but under ten times. This chain links TRBV28 with TRBJ2-1; D gene ambiguous. V was shortened by 4 bases and J by 5 bases, with 9 bases between the two germline ends. The CDR3 length is 13 residues. The germline V gene encodes CDR1 MDHEN and CDR2 SYDVKM. This CDR3 is CASSSPTHNEQFF. For the CDR3, the DNA is TGTGCCAGCAGTTCGCCCACTCACAATGAGCAGTTCTTC.

This clonotype was counted only a few times. This rearrangement joins TRBV14 to TRBJ2-7; 11 positions match TRBD1. The CDR3 is made up of 13 amino acids. Germline CDR1 SGHDN, CDR2 FVKESK. V gave up 4 bases and J gave up 6 bases; unmatched junction bases: 2. Here the CDR3 reads CASSRDRGIEQYF. The CDR3 nucleotides are TGTGCCAGCAGCCGGGACAGGGGGATCGAGCAGTACTTC.

This clonotype was detected a few times. The chain employs TRBV10-3 and TRBJ2-1, with unresolved D. The ends were cut back, 4 bases at V and 2 bases at J, with 12 bases in the middle. CDR1 is ENHRY, CDR2 SYGVKD, per germline. There are 15 residues in the CDR3. CDR3 bases: TGTGCCATCAGTGGTTACGAGGATGCCTACAATGAGCAGTTCTTC. Its protein is CAISGYEDAYNEQFF.

V is TRBV12-3 or TRBV12-4 and J is TRBJ1-5, with unresolved D. Trimming stripped 6 bases from V and 0 bases from J, with 6 bases between. The CDR3 covers 13 residues. The CDR3 loop is CASSSYSNQPQHF. The DNA of the CDR3 is TGTGCCAGCAGCTCCTATAGCAATCAGCCCCAGCATTTT.

The chain combines TRBV4-3 with TRBJ1-2; perhaps TRBD1 as D (5 bases). CDR3 length: 15 residues. Germline CDR1 LGHNA, CDR2 YSLEER. Trimming shortened V by 0 bases and J by 5 bases, and 13 bases separated the two germline ends. CDR3 in amino acids: CASSQDRQKTYGYTF. CDR3 nucleotides: TGCGCCAGCAGCCAAGATCGACAGAAAACTTATGGCTACACCTTC.

The sample holds a few counts of this clonotype. V usage is TRBV4-1 and J usage is TRBJ2-7, with 12 bases lining up with TRBD2. There are 13 residues in the CDR3. Germline V lookup: CDR1 MGHRA, CDR2 YSYEKL. V lost 4 bases and J lost 10; bases outside the gene matches: 5. CDR3 region: CASSPGLAGSQYF. In nucleotides, the CDR3 is TGCGCCAGCAGCCCTGGACTAGCGGGATCCCAGTACTTC.

This clonotype occurred a few times. This rearrangement joins TRBV6-2 or TRBV6-3 to TRBJ2-7; D remains ambiguous. This CDR3 has 15 amino acids. V was shortened by 0 bases and J by 3 bases, with 12 bases between the two germline ends. Per germline, CDR1 MNHEY and CDR2 SVGEGT. This CDR3 is CASSYSEQPNYEQYF. As DNA, the CDR3 is TGTGCCAGCAGTTACTCGGAGCAGCCCAACTACGAGCAGTACTTC.

Only a few counts were recorded for this clonotype. The V call is TRBV6-6, the J call TRBJ1-4, with D tentatively TRBD1 (6 bases). Germline loops: CDR1 MNHNY, CDR2 SVGAGI (reference sequence). The CDR3 sequence is 14 residues long. Trimming took 5 bases from V and 7 from J, leaving 14 bases between them. CDR3: CASSRTAGGEKLFF. The CDR3, as DNA: TGTGCCAGCAGTCGGACAGCCGGGGGTGAAAAACTGTTTTTT.

CDR3 protein: CASSPHRGKAFF. The CDR3 DNA reads TGCGCCAGCAGCCCCCACAGGGGGAAAGCTTTCTTT. The chain recombines TRBV10-1 with TRBJ1-1; 8 bases align to TRBD1. The CDR3 consists of 12 residues. V gave up 6 bases and J gave up 9 bases; unmatched junction bases: 6. Germline CDR1 and CDR2: WNHNN and SYGVQD (reference sequence).

This clonotype was seen ten or more times. The genes are TRBV7-8 and TRBJ2-3, with D perhaps TRBD2 (5 bases). Germline CDR1 SGHVS, CDR2 FQNEAQ. The CDR3 contains 15 residues. Trimming pared 2 bases from V and 0 bases from J, leaving 9 bases between. The CDR3 is CASSLNPGSTDTQYF. CDR3 nucleotides: TGTGCCAGCAGCTTAAATCCGGGGAGCACAGATACGCAGTATTTT.

The chain has TRBV25-1 and TRBJ2-1, with D unclear. Germline V gene sequence: CDR1 MGHDK, CDR2 SYGVNS. There are 11 residues in the CDR3. V lost 6 bases to trimming and J lost 9 bases, with 9 bases between them. The CDR3 DNA sequence: TGTGCCAGCAGGAAGTTGGGTGAGCAGTTCTTC. Translated: CASRKLGEQFF.

V and J are TRBV5-1 and TRBJ2-6; D is unresolved. The CDR3 loop spans 15 amino acids. V dropped 0 bases and J dropped 0 bases, with 4 bases sitting between them. Germline V gene lookup returns CDR1 SGHRS and CDR2 YFSETQ. Here the CDR3 DNA reads TGCGCCAGCAGCTTGGTGCACTCTGGGGCCAACGTCCTGACTTTC. It yields the protein CASSLVHSGANVLTF. The full variable domain, in which reference TRBV5-1 and TRBJ2-6 provide the parts outside the CDR3, is KAGVTQTPRYLIKTRGQQVTLSCSPISGHRSVSWYQQTPGQGLQFLFEYFSETQRNKGNFPGRFSGRQFSNSRSEMNVSTLELGDSALYLCASSLVHSGANVLTFGAGSRLTVL.

In this sample, this clonotype turned up a few times. The gene calls are TRBV5-1 and TRBJ2-3; no clear D gene. Germline V lookup: CDR1 SGHRS, CDR2 YFSETQ. The CDR3 has 16 amino acids. The V and J ends lost 8 bases and 3 bases respectively, with 22 bases between them. The CDR3 here is CAREPGEPPWTDTQYF. The CDR3 DNA follows: TGCGCCAGGGAACCAGGAGAGCCCCCGTGGACAGATACGCAGTATTTT.

This chain uses TRBV20-1 with TRBJ2-3, with TRBD2 identical over 14 bases. The CDR3 consists of 16 residues. Germline assignment: CDR1 DFQATT and CDR2 SNEGSKA (reference sequence). The ends lost 3 bases at V and 4 bases at J; junction bases unmatched: 6. The CDR3 loop reads CSASGTSGSGSDTQYF. The CDR3 DNA sequence: TGCAGTGCTAGTGGGACTAGCGGGAGCGGCTCAGATACGCAGTATTTT.

A few counts support this clonotype. The chain uses TRBV10-3 and TRBJ1-2, with D perhaps TRBD1 (5 bases). V lost 4 bases and J lost 7, with 16 bases in between. Germline CDR1 is ENHRY and CDR2 is SYGVKD. This CDR3 contains 14 residues. The CDR3 region is CAISALSRVGGYTF. The CDR3 nucleotides read TGTGCCATCAGTGCATTAAGCAGGGTGGGTGGCTACACCTTC.

The chain recombines TRBV7-9 with TRBJ2-7; D remains ambiguous. Germline V gives CDR1 SEHNR, CDR2 FQNEAQ (reference sequence). The CDR3 is 16 residues long. V dropped 10 bases and J dropped 5 bases, with 27 bases sitting between them. The CDR3 DNA reads as TGTGCCATCGCGAGCCTCCGGGCGGATACCCCCAACGAGCAGTACTTC. Translated, it gives CAIASLRADTPNEQYF.

This clonotype came up a few times. The rearrangement links TRBV20-1 to TRBJ2-5; 11 positions agree with TRBD2. In germline, CDR1 is DFQATT, CDR2 SNEGSKA (reference sequence). The J segment lost 1 base and the V segment lost 1 base, leaving 2 bases of the junction unmatched. The CDR3 spans 15 residues. CDR3 sequence reads: CSARGLAGGQETQYF. CDR3 DNA sequence: TGCAGTGCTAGAGGGCTAGCGGGGGGCCAAGAGACCCAGTACTTC.

A few counts support this clonotype. The chain carries TRBV11-2 and TRBJ2-5, with 12 bases lining up with TRBD1. The J segment lost 5 bases and the V segment lost 5 bases, leaving 6 bases of the junction unmatched. The CDR3 covers 15 residues. The germline V gene has CDR1 SGHAT and CDR2 FQNNGV. This CDR3 reads CASSLRDRGLETQYF. The CDR3 DNA reads TGTGCCAGCAGCCTCCGGGACAGGGGGCTGGAGACCCAGTACTTC.

This sequence joins TRBV5-4 and TRBJ2-7, with 7 nucleotides matching TRBD1. Germline assignment: CDR1 SGHNT and CDR2 YYREEE (reference sequence). Trimming cost V 4 bases and J 2 bases; bases outside gene matches: 6. CDR3 length equals 14 residues. The DNA for the CDR3 is TGTGCCAGCAGCGCTACAGGGGCCCCCTACGAGCAGTACTTC. Its protein product is CASSATGAPYEQYF.